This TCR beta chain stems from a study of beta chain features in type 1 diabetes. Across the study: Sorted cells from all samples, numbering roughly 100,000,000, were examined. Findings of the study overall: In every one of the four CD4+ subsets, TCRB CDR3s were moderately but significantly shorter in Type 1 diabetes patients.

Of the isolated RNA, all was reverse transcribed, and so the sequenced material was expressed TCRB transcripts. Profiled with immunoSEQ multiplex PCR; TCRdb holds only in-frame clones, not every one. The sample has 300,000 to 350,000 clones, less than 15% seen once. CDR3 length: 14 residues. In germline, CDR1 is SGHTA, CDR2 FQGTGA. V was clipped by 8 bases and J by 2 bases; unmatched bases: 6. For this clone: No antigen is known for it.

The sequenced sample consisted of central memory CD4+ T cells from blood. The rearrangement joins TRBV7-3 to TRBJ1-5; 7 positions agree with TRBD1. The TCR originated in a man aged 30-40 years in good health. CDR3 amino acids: CASRTGEGNQPQHF. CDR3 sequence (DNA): TGTGCCAGCCGCACAGGGGAGGGCAATCAGCCCCAGCATTTT. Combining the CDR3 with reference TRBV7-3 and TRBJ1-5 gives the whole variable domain GAGVSQTPSNKVTEKGKYVELRCDPISGHTALYWYRQSLGQGPEFLIYFQGTGAADDSGLPNDRFFAVRPEGSVSTLKIQRTERGDSAVYLCASRTGEGNQPQHFGDGTRLSIL.